This T cell receptor beta chain was captured in a study of identical twins. General study results and limits: Abundant cord blood beta clonotypes carried fewer insertions; memory repertoires showed none.

This clonotype was counted a few times. Its antigen remains unidentified. TCRdb re-derived calls from the 5' RACE reads in MiXCR, one entry per CDR3 protein. Of 300,000 or so distinct CDR3 sequences listed, roughly 9% are singletons. The CDR3 is made up of 14 amino acids. Trimming pared 4 bases from V and 10 bases from J, leaving 18 bases between. Germline assignment: CDR1 SGHRS and CDR2 YFSETQ. Donors were all healthy Caucasians. In addition, the sample was reused for a study of yellow fever vaccine responses in identical twins.

Sequenced material: CD8+ T cells sorted from blood. The receptor was derived from a woman in her late teens or twenties in good health. The chain is built from TRBV5-1 and TRBJ2-1; TRBD2 is a possible D gene (6 bases). The CDR3 protein is CASSAFPSVDEQFF. Here the CDR3 DNA reads TGCGCCAGCAGCGCATTCCCTAGCGTAGACGAGCAGTTCTTC.